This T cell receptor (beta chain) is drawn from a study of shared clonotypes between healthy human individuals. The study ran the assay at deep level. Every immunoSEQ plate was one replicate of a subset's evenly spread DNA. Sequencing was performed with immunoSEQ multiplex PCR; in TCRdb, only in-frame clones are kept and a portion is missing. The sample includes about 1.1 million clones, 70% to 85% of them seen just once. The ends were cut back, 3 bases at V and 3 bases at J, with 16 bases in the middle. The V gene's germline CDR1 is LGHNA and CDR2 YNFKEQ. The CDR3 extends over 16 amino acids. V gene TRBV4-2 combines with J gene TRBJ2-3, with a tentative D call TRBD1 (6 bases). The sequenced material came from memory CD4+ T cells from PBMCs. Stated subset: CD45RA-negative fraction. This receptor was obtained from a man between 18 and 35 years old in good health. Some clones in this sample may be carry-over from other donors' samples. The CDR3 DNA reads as TGTGCCAGCAGCCAGGCTGTCCGGACAGCAACAGATACGCAGTATTTT. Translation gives CASSQAVRTATDTQYF.